These 3 T cell receptor beta chains were sequenced from one sample in a study of blood T cell repertoires in COVID-19. Produced via immunoSEQ multiplex PCR; TCRdb's table is partial and in-frame only. Seen here are about 200,000 clones, 85% to 90% observed once, and the top ten hold about 3%. The specimen sequenced was peripheral blood. The receptor source for this set is a man in his 60s with acute or convalescent COVID-19.

The chain couples TRBV5-1 to TRBJ1-5; 7 bases map to TRBD1. Germline CDR1 reads SGHRS; CDR2 reads YFSETQ. With 4 bases clipped from V and 0 bases from J, the junction kept 7 bases outside the gene matches. This CDR3 is 16 amino acids long. The CDR3 DNA sequence: TGCGCCAGCAGCCCATCGGGACAGAATAGCAATCAGCCCCAGCATTTT. As protein: CASSPSGQNSNQPQHF.

V is TRBV20-1 and J is TRBJ2-7, with 9 bases lining up with TRBD1. Per germline, CDR1 DFQATT and CDR2 SNEGSKA (reference sequence). This CDR3 spans 15 amino acids. J lost 4 bases, V lost 3 bases, and 10 bases had no gene match. The chain's CDR3 is CSASGQGNWKYEQYF. The DNA for the CDR3 is TGCAGTGCTAGTGGACAGGGGAATTGGAAGTACGAGCAGTACTTC.

The J gene is TRBJ2-3, the V gene TRBV27; possible D gene TRBD2, 7 bases. The germline V gene has CDR1 MNHEY and CDR2 SMNVEV (reference sequence). Between the trimmed V and J ends, which lost 2 bases and 8 bases, there was a span of 20 bases. CDR3 size: 16 residues. CDR3 protein: CASSLNGGGPGSTQYF. The CDR3 DNA is TGTGCCAGCAGTTTAAATGGCGGGGGCCCCGGAAGTACGCAGTATTTT.